A single sample gave rise to the 17 T cell receptor beta chains below, sequenced in a study of T cells after yellow fever vaccination. TCRdb redid the calling of the 5' RACE reads with MiXCR, one entry per CDR3 protein. Counted here are roughly 520,000 distinct CDR3 sequences, about a fifth occurring once; the ten biggest clones make up roughly a sixth. The input for sequencing was PBMCs, taken 21 days after the first yellow fever vaccination. The source of these receptors is a man aged 18-30 years who received the YFV17D yellow fever vaccine.

The chain couples TRBV12-3 or TRBV12-4 to TRBJ2-5; 7 bases are shared with TRBD1. The J segment lost 1 base and the V segment lost 5 bases, leaving 7 bases of the junction unmatched. CDR3 length: 15 residues. As DNA, the CDR3 is TGTGCCAGCAGTGGGGGACAGATCGGCCAAGAGACCCAGTACTTC. Amino acid sequence: CASSGGQIGQETQYF.

Only a few counts were recorded for this clonotype. The V call is TRBV7-2, the J call TRBJ2-3, with D perhaps assigned TRBD1 or TRBD2 (5 bases each). From germline, CDR1 is SGHTA and CDR2 FQGNSA. Trimming took 1 base from V and 1 from J, leaving 9 bases between them. The length of the CDR3 is 15 residues. In DNA form, the CDR3 reads TGTGCCAGCAGCTTAGTTCAGGGAGGCACAGATACGCAGTATTTT. This sequence encodes CASSLVQGGTDTQYF.

Many counts were recorded for this clonotype. The chain links TRBV15 to TRBJ2-7; D unresolved. The CDR3 extends over 13 amino acids. CDR1 is LNHNV, CDR2 YYDKDF, per germline (reference sequence). Trimming left V 1 base short and J 2 bases short, with 6 bases between. The CDR3 DNA is TGTGCCACCAGCAGAGGACCAGCCTACGAGCAGTACGTC. This encodes CATSRGPAYEQYV.

This chain connects TRBV3-1 to TRBJ1-3, with D perhaps matching TRBD1 (5 bases). The CDR3 totals 14 residues. V was pared by 1 base and J by 3 bases, with 7 bases between. Germline V gene lookup returns CDR1 LGHDT and CDR2 YNNKEL (reference sequence). The CDR3 spells CASSQGDGGNTIYF. CDR3 DNA: TGTGCCAGCAGCCAAGGGGACGGTGGAAACACCATATATTTT.

This clonotype showed up just a few times. The chain links TRBV7-3 to TRBJ2-1, with unresolved D. This CDR3 region has 13 residues. Germline CDR1 reads SGHTA; CDR2 reads FQGTGA. V gave up 5 bases and J gave up 5 bases, with 10 bases separating them. Here the CDR3 DNA reads TGTGCCAGCAGCCCCCCTTGGGACAATGAGCAGTTCTTC. This encodes CASSPPWDNEQFF. The variable domain in full, with the rest retrieved from reference TRBV7-3 and TRBJ2-1, is GAGVSQTPSNKVTEKGKYVELRCDPISGHTALYWYRQSLGQGPEFLIYFQGTGAADDSGLPNDRFFAVRPEGSVSTLKIQRTERGDSAVYLCASSPPWDNEQFFGPGTRLTVL.

This clonotype was seen only a few times. The rearrangement joins TRBV5-8 to TRBJ1-1; D call uncertain. Germline CDR1 SGHTS, CDR2 YDEGEE. V was trimmed by 7 bases and J by 3 bases, leaving 7 bases between them. The length of the CDR3 is 11 residues. CDR3 nucleotides: TGTGCCAGCGTACGACACACTGAAGCTTTCTTT. It yields the protein CASVRHTEAFF.

The chain has TRBV10-2 and TRBJ2-7; D is undetermined. Germline CDR1 WSHSY, CDR2 SAAADI. V was shortened by 3 bases and J by 0 bases, with 6 bases between the two germline ends. The length of the CDR3 is 13 residues. The CDR3 spells CASSDSPSYEQYF. The CDR3 DNA reads as TGCGCCAGCAGTGACTCACCCTCCTACGAGCAGTACTTC.

This clonotype was picked up one time. The chain couples TRBV19 to TRBJ1-1; D might be TRBD1 (5 bases). Looked up from germline, CDR1 is LNHDA and CDR2 is SQIVND (reference sequence). Trimming shortened V by 9 bases and J by 0 bases, and 17 bases separated the two germline ends. This CDR3 region has 15 residues. CDR3 loop: CASTPGPLMNTEAFF. As DNA, the CDR3 is TGTGCCAGCACCCCGGGACCTTTAATGAACACTGAAGCTTTCTTT.

This sequence joins TRBV7-9 and TRBJ1-2; a weak D match, TRBD1 (6 bases). V was cut by 7 bases and J by 4 bases, with 13 bases left in between. This CDR3 is 13 amino acids long. Germline CDR1 and CDR2: SEHNR and FQNEAQ (reference sequence). The CDR3 bases are TGTGCCAGCAACCCCACAGGGTCCTATGGCTACACCTTC. This codes for CASNPTGSYGYTF.

The V and J genes are TRBV6-2 or TRBV6-3 and TRBJ2-5; a weak D match, TRBD2 (5 bases). Germline V gene data show CDR1 as MNHEY and CDR2 as SVGEGT. The length of the CDR3 is 14 residues. V was clipped by 11 bases and J by 4 bases, with 20 bases between them. The CDR3 DNA reads as TGTGCCTCCGAACCCGGAGGAAGTCGAGAGACCCAGTACTTC. Translated: CASEPGGSRETQYF.

V usage is TRBV2 and J usage is TRBJ2-3; maybe TRBD2 (5 bases). This CDR3 comprises 14 residues. Germline V gives CDR1 SNHLY, CDR2 FYNNEI. The ends were cut back, 3 bases at V and 5 bases at J, with 12 bases in the middle. CDR3 sequence: CASSDFRGIDTQYF. The CDR3 DNA reads TGTGCCAGCAGTGATTTCCGGGGTATAGATACGCAGTATTTT.

V and J are TRBV7-9 and TRBJ2-2, with D perhaps given as TRBD1 or TRBD2 (5 bases each). In germline, CDR1 is SEHNR, CDR2 FQNEAQ (reference sequence). Trimming cost V 4 bases and J 2 bases, with 8 bases left between them. The CDR3 runs 14 residues. CDR3 in DNA: TGTGCCAGCAGCTCCCGGGACAACACCGGGGAGCTGTTTTTT. Amino acids: CASSSRDNTGELFF.

This clonotype was detected once. CDR3 loop: CASSPYGYQPQHF. CDR3 in DNA: TGTGCCAGCAGCCCCTATGGGTATCAGCCCCAGCATTTT. This chain joins TRBV7-2 and TRBJ1-5; D is unclear. Germline loops: CDR1 SGHTA, CDR2 FQGNSA. V lost 5 bases, J lost 5 bases, and 10 bases lay in between. The CDR3 runs 13 residues.

This clonotype was seen a handful of times. The chain recombines TRBV30 with TRBJ2-3, with D possibly TRBD2 on 6 matching bases. Trimming removed 2 bases from V and 2 bases from J, with 11 bases in between. Germline V gene lookup returns CDR1 GTSNPN and CDR2 SVGIG (reference sequence). This CDR3 has 14 amino acids. In nucleotides, the CDR3 is TGTGCCTGGAGTAATTCGGGGGTCACAGATACGCAGTATTTT. It specifies CAWSNSGVTDTQYF. Complete variable domain (other parts from reference TRBV30 and TRBJ2-3): SQTIHQWPATLVQPVGSPLSLECTVEGTSNPNLYWYRQAAGRGLQLLFYSVGIGQISSEVPQNLSASRPQDRQFILSSKKLLLSDSGFYLCAWSNSGVTDTQYFGPGTRLTVL.

V and J are TRBV7-6 and TRBJ2-2, with 7 bases aligning to TRBD1. V dropped 5 bases and J dropped 4; count of bases not matched to a gene: 10. From germline, CDR1 is SGHVS and CDR2 FNYEAQ. The CDR3 totals 16 residues. This CDR3 is CASSPQGTALTGELFF. The DNA for the CDR3 is TGTGCCAGCAGCCCCCAGGGGACAGCTCTCACCGGGGAGCTGTTTTTT. The variable domain in full, with the rest retrieved from reference TRBV7-6 and TRBJ2-2, is GAGVSQSPRYKVTKRGQDVALRCDPISGHVSLYWYRQALGQGPEFLTYFNYEAQQDKSGLPNDRFSAERPEGSISTLTIQRTEQRDSAMYRCASSPQGTALTGELFFGEGSRLTVL.

This clonotype has just a few counts. The rearrangement links TRBV9 to TRBJ1-3, with D possibly TRBD1 on 6 matching bases. Germline values: CDR1 SGDLS, CDR2 YYNGEE. The CDR3 runs 14 residues. With 3 bases removed from V and 2 bases from J, the gap between germline ends came to 9 bases. CDR3 sequence reads: CASSDGTTGNTIYF. The CDR3 DNA follows: TGTGCCAGCAGCGACGGGACAACTGGAAACACCATATATTTT.

This clonotype was seen more than once but under ten times. The genes are TRBV2 and TRBJ1-5; 9 bases fit TRBD1. The V gene's germline CDR1 is SNHLY and CDR2 FYNNEI. V lost 5 bases to trimming and J lost 5 bases; unmatched junction nucleotides: 4. This CDR3 has 14 amino acids. CDR3 DNA sequence: TGTGCCAGCAGTCGGGGACAGGGACATCAGCCCCAGCATTTT. Amino acids: CASSRGQGHQPQHF.